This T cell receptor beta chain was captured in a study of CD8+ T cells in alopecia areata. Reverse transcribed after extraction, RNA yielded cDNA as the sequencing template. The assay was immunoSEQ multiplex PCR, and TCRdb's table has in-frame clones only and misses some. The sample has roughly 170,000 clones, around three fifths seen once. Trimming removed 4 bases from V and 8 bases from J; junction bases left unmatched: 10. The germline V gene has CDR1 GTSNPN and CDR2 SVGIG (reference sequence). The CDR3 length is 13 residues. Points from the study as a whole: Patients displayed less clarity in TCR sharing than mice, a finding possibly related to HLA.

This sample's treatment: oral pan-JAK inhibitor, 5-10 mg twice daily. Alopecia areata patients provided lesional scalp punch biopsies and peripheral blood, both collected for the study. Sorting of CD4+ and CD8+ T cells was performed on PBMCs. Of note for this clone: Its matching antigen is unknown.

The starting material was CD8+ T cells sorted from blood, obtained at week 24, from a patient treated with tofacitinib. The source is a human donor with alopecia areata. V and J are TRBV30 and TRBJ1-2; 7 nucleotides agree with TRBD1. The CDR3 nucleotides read TGTGCCTGGACGAGGGACAGAGTACTAGGCTACACCTTC. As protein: CAWTRDRVLGYTF.